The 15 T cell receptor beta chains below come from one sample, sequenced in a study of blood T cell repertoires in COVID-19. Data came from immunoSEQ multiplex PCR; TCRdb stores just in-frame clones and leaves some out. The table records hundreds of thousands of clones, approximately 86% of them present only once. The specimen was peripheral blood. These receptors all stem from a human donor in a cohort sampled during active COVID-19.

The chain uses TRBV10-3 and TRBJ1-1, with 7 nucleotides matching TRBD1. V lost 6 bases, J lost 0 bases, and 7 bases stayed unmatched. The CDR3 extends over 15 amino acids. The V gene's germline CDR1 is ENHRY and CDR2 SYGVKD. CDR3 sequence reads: CAIRSSGQLNTEAFF. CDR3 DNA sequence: TGTGCCATCAGGTCTTCGGGACAGCTGAACACTGAAGCTTTCTTT.

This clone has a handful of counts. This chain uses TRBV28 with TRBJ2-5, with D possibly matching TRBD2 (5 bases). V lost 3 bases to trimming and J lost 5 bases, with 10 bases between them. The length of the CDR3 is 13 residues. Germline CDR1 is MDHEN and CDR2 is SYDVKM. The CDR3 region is CASSFGELETQYF. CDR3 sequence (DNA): TGTGCCAGCAGTTTCGGGGAACTTGAGACCCAGTACTTC.

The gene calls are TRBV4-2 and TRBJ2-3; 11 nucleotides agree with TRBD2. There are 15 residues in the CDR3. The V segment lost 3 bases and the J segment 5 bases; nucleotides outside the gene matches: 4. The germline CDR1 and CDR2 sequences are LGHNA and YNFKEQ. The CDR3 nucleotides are TGTGCCAGCAGCCACGTAGCGGGGGGGGAAGATACGCAGTATTTT. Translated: CASSHVAGGEDTQYF.

The CDR3: CASSLGGLHQETQYF. The CDR3 nucleotides are TGTGCCAGCAGCTTGGGGGGGCTCCACCAAGAGACCCAGTACTTC. J is TRBJ2-5 and V is TRBV7-9; TRBD2 is a possible D gene (7 bases). Per germline, CDR1 SEHNR and CDR2 FQNEAQ (reference sequence). V shed 3 bases and J shed 0 bases, with 11 bases lying between them. This CDR3 comprises 15 residues.

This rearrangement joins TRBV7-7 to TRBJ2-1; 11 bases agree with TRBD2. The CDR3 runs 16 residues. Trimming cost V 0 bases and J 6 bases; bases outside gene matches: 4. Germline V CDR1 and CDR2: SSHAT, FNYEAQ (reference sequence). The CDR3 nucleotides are TGTGCCAGCAGCTTAGCGCCTAGCGGGAGGCCCAATGAGCAGTTCTTC. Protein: CASSLAPSGRPNEQFF. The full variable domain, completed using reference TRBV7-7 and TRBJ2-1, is GAGVSQSPRYKVTKRGQDVTLRCDPISSHATLYWYQQALGQGPEFLTYFNYEAQPDKSGLPSDRFSAERPEGSISTLTIQRTEQRDSAMYRCASSLAPSGRPNEQFFGPGTRLTVL.

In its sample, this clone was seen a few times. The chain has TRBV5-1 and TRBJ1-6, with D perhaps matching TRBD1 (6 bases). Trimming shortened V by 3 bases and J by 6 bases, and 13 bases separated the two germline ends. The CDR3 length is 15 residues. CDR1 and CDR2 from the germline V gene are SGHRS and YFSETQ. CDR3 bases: TGCGCCAGCAGCTCAACGGACAGTGGTAATTCACCCCTCCACTTT. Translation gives CASSSTDSGNSPLHF.

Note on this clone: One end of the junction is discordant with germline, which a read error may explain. CDR3 sequence reads: CASSRAGVEAQYF. CDR3 bases: TGTGCCAGCAGCCGGGCGGGGGTAGAGGCCCAGTACTTC. V is TRBV11-3 and J is TRBJ2-5, with TRBD2 matching over 7 bases. The germline gives CDR1 SGHNT, CDR2 YENEEA. There are 13 residues in the CDR3.

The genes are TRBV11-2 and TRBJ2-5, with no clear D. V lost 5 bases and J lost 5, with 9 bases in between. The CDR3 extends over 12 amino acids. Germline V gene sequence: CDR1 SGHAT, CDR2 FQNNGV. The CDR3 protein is CASSRPGETQYF. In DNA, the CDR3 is TGTGCCAGCAGCAGACCCGGGGAGACCCAGTACTTC. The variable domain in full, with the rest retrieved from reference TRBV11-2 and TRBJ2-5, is EAGVAQSPRYKIIEKRQSVAFWCNPISGHATLYWYQQILGQGPKLLIQFQNNGVVDDSQLPKDRFSAERLKGVDSTLKIQPAKLEDSAVYLCASSRPGETQYFGPGTRLLVL.

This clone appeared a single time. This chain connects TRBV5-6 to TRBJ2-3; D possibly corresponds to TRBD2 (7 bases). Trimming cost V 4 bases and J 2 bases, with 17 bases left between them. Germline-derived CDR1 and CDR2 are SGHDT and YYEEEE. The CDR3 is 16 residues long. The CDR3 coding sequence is TGTGCCAGCAGCCCCGAGGGCGGGGGCCCCACAGATACGCAGTATTTT. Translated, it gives CASSPEGGGPTDTQYF.

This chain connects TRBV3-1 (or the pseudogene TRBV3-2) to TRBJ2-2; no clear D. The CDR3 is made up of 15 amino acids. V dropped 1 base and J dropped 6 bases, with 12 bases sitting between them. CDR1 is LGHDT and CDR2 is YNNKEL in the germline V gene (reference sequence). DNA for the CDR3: TGTGCCAGCAGCCAAGCCCTTTTACTTTCCGGGGAGCTGTTTTTT. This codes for CASSQALLLSGELFF.

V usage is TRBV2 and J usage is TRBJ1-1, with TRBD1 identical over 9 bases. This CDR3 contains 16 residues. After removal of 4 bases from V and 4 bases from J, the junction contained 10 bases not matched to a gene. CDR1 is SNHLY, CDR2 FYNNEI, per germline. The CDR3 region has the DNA TGTGCCAGCAGTGGAACGACAGGGGGGTTTGGCACTGAAGCTTTCTTT. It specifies CASSGTTGGFGTEAFF.

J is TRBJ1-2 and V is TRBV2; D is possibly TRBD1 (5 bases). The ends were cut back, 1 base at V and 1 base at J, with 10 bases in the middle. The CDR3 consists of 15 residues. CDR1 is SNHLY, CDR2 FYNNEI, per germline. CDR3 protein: CASSEDAGGNYGYTF. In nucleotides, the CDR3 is TGTGCCAGCAGTGAAGATGCGGGGGGTAACTATGGCTACACCTTC.

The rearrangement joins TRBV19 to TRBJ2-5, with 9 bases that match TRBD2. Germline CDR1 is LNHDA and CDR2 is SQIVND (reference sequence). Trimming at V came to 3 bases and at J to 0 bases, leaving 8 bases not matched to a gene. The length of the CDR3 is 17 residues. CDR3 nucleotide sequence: TGTGCCAGTAGTATCAGCGGGGGGTCCACGTACCAAGAGACCCAGTACTTC. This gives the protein CASSISGGSTYQETQYF. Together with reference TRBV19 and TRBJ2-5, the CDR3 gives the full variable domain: DGGITQSPKYLFRKEGQNVTLSCEQNLNHDAMYWYRQDPGQGLRLIYYSQIVNDFQKGDIAEGYSVSREKKESFPLTVTSAQKNPTAFYLCASSISGGSTYQETQYFGPGTRLLVL.

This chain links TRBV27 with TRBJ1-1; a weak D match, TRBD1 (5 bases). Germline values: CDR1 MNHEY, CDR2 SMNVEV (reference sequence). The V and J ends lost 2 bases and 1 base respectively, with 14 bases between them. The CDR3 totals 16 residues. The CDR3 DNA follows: TGTGCCAGCAGTTTAATCTGGGGGGTGGGGAACACTGAAGCTTTCTTT. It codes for CASSLIWGVGNTEAFF.

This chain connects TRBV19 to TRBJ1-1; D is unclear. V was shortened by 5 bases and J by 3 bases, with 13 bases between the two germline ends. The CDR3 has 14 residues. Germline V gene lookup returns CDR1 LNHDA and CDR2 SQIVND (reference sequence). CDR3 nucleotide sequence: TGTGCCAGTAGTTATCAGGCCGGGGACACTGAAGCTTTCTTT. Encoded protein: CASSYQAGDTEAFF.